This TCR beta chain originates from a study of identical twins. TCRdb called the 5' RACE reads again in MiXCR, with one record for every CDR3 protein. The sample has under 900,000 distinct CDR3 sequences; 15% to 20% are singletons. Trimming removed 5 bases from V and 7 bases from J, with 15 bases in between. CDR3 size: 14 residues. Germline CDR1 SSHAT, CDR2 FNYEAQ (reference sequence). The data were also submitted as part of a second study, on T cells expressing NK-cell markers.

The source is a young woman in good health. The source material was PBMCs. The chain combines TRBV7-7 with TRBJ2-1; tentative D call: TRBD2 (6 bases). The CDR3 loop reads CASSPLGGRNEQFF. CDR3 DNA sequence: TGTGCCAGCAGCCCTTTGGGGGGAAGGAATGAGCAGTTCTTC.